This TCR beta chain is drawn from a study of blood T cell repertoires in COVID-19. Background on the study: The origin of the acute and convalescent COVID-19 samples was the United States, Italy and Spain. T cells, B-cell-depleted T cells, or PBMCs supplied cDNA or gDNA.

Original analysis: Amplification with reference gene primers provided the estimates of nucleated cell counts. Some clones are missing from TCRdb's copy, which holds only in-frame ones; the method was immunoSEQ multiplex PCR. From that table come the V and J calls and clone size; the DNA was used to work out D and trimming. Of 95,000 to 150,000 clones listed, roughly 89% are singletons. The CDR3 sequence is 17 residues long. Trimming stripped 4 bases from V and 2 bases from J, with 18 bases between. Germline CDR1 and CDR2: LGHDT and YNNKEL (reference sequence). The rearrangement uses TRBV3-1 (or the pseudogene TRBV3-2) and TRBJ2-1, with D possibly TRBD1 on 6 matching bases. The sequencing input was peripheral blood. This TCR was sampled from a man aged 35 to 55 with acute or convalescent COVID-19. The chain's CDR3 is CASSPAPGTKTYNEQFF. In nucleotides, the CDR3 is TGTGCCAGCAGCCCTGCTCCCGGGACAAAAACCTACAATGAGCAGTTCTTC.